Below, 14 T cell receptor beta chains from the same sample are listed, as sequenced in a study of T cell changes during pregnancy in multiple sclerosis. The protocol was immunoSEQ multiplex PCR, while the TCRdb copy is restricted to in-frame clones and leaves out a portion. The sample includes about 23,000 clones, roughly 87% seen only once; the top ten take about 8%. This specimen consisted of CD8+ T cells from peripheral blood mononuclear cells, obtained after pregnancy. These receptor sequences come from a female donor with multiple sclerosis, enrolled in a pregnancy study.

V is TRBV13 and J is TRBJ2-7; possibly TRBD1 for D (6 bases). Germline-derived CDR1 and CDR2 are PRHDT and FYEKMQ (reference sequence). Trimming shortened V by 4 bases and J by 3 bases, and 10 bases separated the two germline ends. The CDR3 runs 13 residues. In DNA form, the CDR3 reads TGTGCCAGCAGCTCCGGACAGATCTACGAGCAGTACTTC. This encodes CASSSGQIYEQYF.

This clone appeared once. The CDR3 spells CASSFATDTQYF. The DNA for the CDR3 is TGTGCCAGCAGCTTTGCGACAGATACGCAGTATTTT. The V and J genes are TRBV11-2 and TRBJ2-3, with D uncertain. In germline, CDR1 is SGHAT, CDR2 FQNNGV. The CDR3 has 12 amino acids. With 3 bases removed from V and 3 bases from J, the gap between germline ends came to 4 bases.

This clone was detected a few times. The chain employs TRBV23-1 and TRBJ1-2; D uncertain. TRBV23-1 falls under the ORF class, with uncertain function. The CDR3 totals 16 residues. The V gene lost 1 base and the J gene lost 6 bases, with 18 bases spanning the gap. This chain's CDR3 is CASSQLKEGSPHGYTF. The CDR3 DNA follows: TGCGCCAGCAGTCAATTGAAGGAGGGATCCCCTCATGGCTACACCTTC.

The V call is TRBV7-9, the J call TRBJ1-5; 10 bases map to TRBD1. CDR1 is SEHNR and CDR2 is FQNEAQ in the germline V gene (reference sequence). Trimming took 4 bases from V and 2 from J; bases not matched to a gene: 14. CDR3 length: 19 amino acids. The CDR3: CASSYDRGPAPGGNQPQHF. Written as DNA, the CDR3 is TGTGCCAGCAGCTACGACAGGGGGCCGGCGCCAGGAGGCAATCAGCCCCAGCATTTT.

V gene TRBV4-1 combines with J gene TRBJ2-7; 7 bases are shared with TRBD1. The CDR3 length is 17 residues. Germline CDR1 is MGHRA and CDR2 is YSYEKL. V lost 4 bases and J lost 1; bases outside the gene matches: 13. The CDR3 sequence is CASSPLTTGSWSYEQYF. The CDR3 region has the DNA TGCGCCAGCAGCCCACTCACGACAGGGTCATGGTCCTACGAGCAGTACTTC.

The chain links TRBV9 to TRBJ2-1; 15 bases are shared with TRBD2. The V and J ends lost 4 bases and 1 base, in that order; junction bases with no gene match: 9. The CDR3 runs 19 residues. CDR1 SGDLS and CDR2 YYNGEE come from the germline V gene. This CDR3 is CASSRYGTSGRPSYNEQFF. DNA of the CDR3: TGTGCCAGCAGCCGCTACGGGACTAGCGGGAGGCCGTCCTACAATGAGCAGTTCTTC. Filled out from reference TRBV9 and TRBJ2-1, the complete variable domain reads DSGVTQTPKHLITATGQRVTLRCSPRSGDLSVYWYQQSLDQGLQFLIQYYNGEERAKGNILERFSAQQFPDLHSELNLSSLELGDSALYFCASSRYGTSGRPSYNEQFFGPGTRLTVL.

The chain joins TRBV2 to TRBJ2-7, with D perhaps matching TRBD1 (6 bases). Germline-derived CDR1 and CDR2 are SNHLY and FYNNEI. Trimming took off 2 bases at V and 4 bases at J, with 15 bases between the two ends. The CDR3 loop spans 15 amino acids. The CDR3 nucleotides read TGTGCCAGCAGTGAAAGGTCGACAGGACCTTACGAGCAGTACTTC. This gives the protein CASSERSTGPYEQYF.

J is TRBJ2-7 and V is TRBV10-2; 8 bases line up with TRBD1. V was clipped by 5 bases and J by 3 bases; unmatched bases: 9. This CDR3 spans 15 amino acids. Germline V gene lookup returns CDR1 WSHSY and CDR2 SAAADI. The CDR3 sequence is CASSPGQEGGYEQYF. The CDR3 nucleotides read TGCGCCAGCAGTCCGGGACAGGAGGGGGGCTACGAGCAGTACTTC.

This chain connects TRBV6-5 to TRBJ2-5; no clear D gene. The length of the CDR3 is 14 residues. Trimming took off 2 bases at V and 1 base at J, with 8 bases between the two ends. Germline V lookup: CDR1 MNHEY, CDR2 SVGAGI. The chain's CDR3 is CASSYIAAQETQYF. The CDR3 bases are TGTGCCAGCAGTTACATCGCGGCCCAAGAGACCCAGTACTTC.

DNA of the CDR3: TGTGCCAGTAGTATGATATGGGGAGCTGAAGCTTTCTTT. It translates to CASSMIWGAEAFF. The V gene is TRBV19, the J gene TRBJ1-1, with D unclear. The length of the CDR3 is 13 residues. The germline V gene encodes CDR1 LNHDA and CDR2 SQIVND (reference sequence). V dropped 3 bases and J dropped 6 bases, with 11 bases sitting between them.

This clone has just a few counts. J is TRBJ1-1 and V is TRBV6-8; no clear D gene. V was trimmed by 0 bases and J by 6 bases, leaving 5 bases between them. The CDR3 has 12 amino acids. Germline CDR1 is MNHGY and CDR2 is SAAAGT. CDR3 in amino acids: CASSYSRAEAFF. The CDR3 nucleotides are TGTGCCAGCAGTTACTCCCGGGCTGAAGCTTTCTTT.

The rearrangement joins TRBV7-9 to TRBJ2-3, with 8 nucleotides matching TRBD2. The CDR3 is 14 amino acids. Trimming took 4 bases from V and 1 from J; bases not matched to a gene: 1. Per the germline V gene, CDR1 is SEHNR and CDR2 is FQNEAQ (reference sequence). CDR3 sequence: CASSSTSGTDTQYF. CDR3 bases: TGTGCCAGCAGCTCGACTAGCGGCACAGATACGCAGTATTTT.

CDR3 sequence (DNA): TGTGCCAGCAGTTTATCGATACGGGAGGGACGGTTTGGCTCTGGAAACACCATATATTTT. Its protein product is CASSLSIREGRFGSGNTIYF. The chain links TRBV27 to TRBJ1-3, with D perhaps matching TRBD1 (5 bases). Germline V gives CDR1 MNHEY, CDR2 SMNVEV (reference sequence). The V end lost 0 bases, the J end lost 0 bases, and 21 bases lay between the germline ends. This CDR3 has 20 residues.

This clone is a singleton in its sample. The chain has TRBV29-1 and TRBJ2-1, with a tentative D call TRBD2 (5 bases). The germline V gene encodes CDR1 SQVTM and CDR2 ANQGSEA. Trimming left V 6 bases short and J 6 bases short, with 15 bases between. The CDR3 covers 13 residues. For the CDR3, the DNA is TGCAGCGTGACTGGACTTTTGGGCAATGAGCAGTTCTTC. Residues: CSVTGLLGNEQFF.